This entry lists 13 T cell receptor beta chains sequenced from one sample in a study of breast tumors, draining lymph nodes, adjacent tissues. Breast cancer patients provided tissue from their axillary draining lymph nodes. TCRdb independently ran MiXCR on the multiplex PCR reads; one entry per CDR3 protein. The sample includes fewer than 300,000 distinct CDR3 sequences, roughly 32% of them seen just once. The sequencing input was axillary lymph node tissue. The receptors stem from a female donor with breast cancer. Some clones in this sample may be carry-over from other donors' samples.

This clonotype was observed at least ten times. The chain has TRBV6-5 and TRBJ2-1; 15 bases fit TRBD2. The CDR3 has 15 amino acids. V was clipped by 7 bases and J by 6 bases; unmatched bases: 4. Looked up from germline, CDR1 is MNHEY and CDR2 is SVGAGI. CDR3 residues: CASNGLAGGRNEQFF. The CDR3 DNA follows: TGTGCCAGCAATGGACTAGCGGGAGGGCGCAATGAGCAGTTCTTC.

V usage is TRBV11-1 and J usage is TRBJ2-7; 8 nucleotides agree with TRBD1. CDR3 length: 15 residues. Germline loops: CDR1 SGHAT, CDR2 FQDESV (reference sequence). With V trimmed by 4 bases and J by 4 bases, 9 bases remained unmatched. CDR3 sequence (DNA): TGTGCCAGCAGCTCCAAGGGACAGGCAAATTACGAGCAGTACTTC. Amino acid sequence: CASSSKGQANYEQYF.

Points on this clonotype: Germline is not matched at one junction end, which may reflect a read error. DNA for the CDR3: TGTGCCAGCTCACCTGGCACTAGTAGCAATCAGCCCCAGCGTTTT. It codes for CASSPGTSSNQPQRF. The chain has TRBV18 and TRBJ1-5; D is ambiguous. The germline CDR1 and CDR2 sequences are KGHSH and LQKENI. This CDR3 is built from 15 residues.

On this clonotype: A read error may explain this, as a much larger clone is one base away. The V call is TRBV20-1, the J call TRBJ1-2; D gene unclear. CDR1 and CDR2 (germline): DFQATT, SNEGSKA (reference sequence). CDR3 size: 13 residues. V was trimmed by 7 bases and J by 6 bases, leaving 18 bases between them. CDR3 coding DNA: TGCAGTGGCCCCGTACCGGGATTTGATGGCTACACCTTC. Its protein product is CSGPVPGFDGYTF.

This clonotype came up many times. CDR3 loop: CASTQRRFGTSVYNEQFF. In nucleotides, the CDR3 is TGTGCCAGCACCCAGAGGCGGTTCGGGACTAGCGTATACAATGAGCAGTTCTTC. The chain has TRBV6-6 and TRBJ2-1; the match to TRBD2 covers 10 bases. Germline trimming cut 7 bases from V and 4 bases from J; bases unmatched to any gene: 16. Per the germline V gene, CDR1 is MNHNY and CDR2 is SVGAGI (reference sequence). CDR3 size: 18 residues.

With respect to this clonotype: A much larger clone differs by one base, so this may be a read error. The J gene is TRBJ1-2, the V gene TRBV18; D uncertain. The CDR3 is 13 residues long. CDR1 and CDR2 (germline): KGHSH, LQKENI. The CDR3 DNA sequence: TGTGCCAGCTCACCCAGAGATAACTGTGGCTACACCTTC. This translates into CASSPRDNCGYTF. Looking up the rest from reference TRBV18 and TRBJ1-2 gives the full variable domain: NAGVMQNPRHLVRRRGQEARLRCSPMKGHSHVYWYRQLPEEGLKFMVYLQKENIIDESGMPKERFSAEFPKEGPSILRIQQVVRGDSAAYFCASSPRDNCGYTFGSGTRLTVV.

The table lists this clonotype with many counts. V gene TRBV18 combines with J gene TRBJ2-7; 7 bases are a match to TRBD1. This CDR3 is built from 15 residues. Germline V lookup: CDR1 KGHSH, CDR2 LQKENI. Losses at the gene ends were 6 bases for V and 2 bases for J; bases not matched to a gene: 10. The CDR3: CASSPATGNAYEQYF. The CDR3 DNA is TGTGCCAGCTCCCCCGCGACAGGGAACGCCTACGAGCAGTACTTC. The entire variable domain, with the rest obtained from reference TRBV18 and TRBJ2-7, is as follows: NAGVMQNPRHLVRRRGQEARLRCSPMKGHSHVYWYRQLPEEGLKFMVYLQKENIIDESGMPKERFSAEFPKEGPSILRIQQVVRGDSAAYFCASSPATGNAYEQYFGPGTRLTVT.

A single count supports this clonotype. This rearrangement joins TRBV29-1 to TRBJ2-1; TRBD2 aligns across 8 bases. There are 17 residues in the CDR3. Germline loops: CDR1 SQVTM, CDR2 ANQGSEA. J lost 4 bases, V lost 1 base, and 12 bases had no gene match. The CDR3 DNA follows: TGCAGCGTTGAAGGCTCCGCTTCGCTAGCGGGTTACAATGAGCAGTTCTTC. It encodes CSVEGSASLAGYNEQFF.

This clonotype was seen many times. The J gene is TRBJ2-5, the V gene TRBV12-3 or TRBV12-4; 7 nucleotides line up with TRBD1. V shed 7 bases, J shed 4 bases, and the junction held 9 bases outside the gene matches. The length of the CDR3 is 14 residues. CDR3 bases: TGTGCCAGCACCCAAGTAGGGGGCCTAGAGACCCAGTACTTC. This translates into CASTQVGGLETQYF.

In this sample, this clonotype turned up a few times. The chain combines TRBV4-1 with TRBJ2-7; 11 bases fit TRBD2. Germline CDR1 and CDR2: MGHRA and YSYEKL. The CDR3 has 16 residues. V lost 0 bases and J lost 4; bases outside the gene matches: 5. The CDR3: CASSQDTSGRGYEQYF. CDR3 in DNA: TGCGCCAGCAGCCAAGACACTAGCGGGAGAGGATACGAGCAGTACTTC.

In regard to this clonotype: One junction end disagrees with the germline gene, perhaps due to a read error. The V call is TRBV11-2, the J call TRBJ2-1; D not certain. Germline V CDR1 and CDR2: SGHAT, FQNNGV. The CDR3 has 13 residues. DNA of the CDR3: TGTGCCAGCAGCTCCCTGTCCTACAATGCGCAGTTCTTC. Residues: CASSSLSYNAQFF.

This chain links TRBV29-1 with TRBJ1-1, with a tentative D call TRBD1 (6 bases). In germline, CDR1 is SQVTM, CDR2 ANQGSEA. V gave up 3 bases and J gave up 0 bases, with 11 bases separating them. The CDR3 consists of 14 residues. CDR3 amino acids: CSVETDRMNTEAFF. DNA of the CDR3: TGCAGCGTTGAGACCGACAGGATGAACACTGAAGCTTTCTTT.

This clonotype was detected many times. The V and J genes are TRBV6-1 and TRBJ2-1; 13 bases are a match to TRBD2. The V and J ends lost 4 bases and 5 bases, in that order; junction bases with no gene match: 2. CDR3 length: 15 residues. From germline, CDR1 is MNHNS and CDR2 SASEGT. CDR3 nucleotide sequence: TGTGCCAGCAGTGGGACTAGCGGGAGTAACAATGAGCAGTTCTTC. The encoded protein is CASSGTSGSNNEQFF.